This TCR beta chain emerged from a study of early T cells in non-severe SARS-CoV-2 infection. Study at large: Chains stayed unpaired after sequencing of bulk RNA from unsorted whole blood. Study observations and caveats: Private and CD4 specificities were missed by VDJdb matching, which favored anti-spike CD8 responses.

CDR1 and CDR2 (germline): MGHRA, YSYEKL. Trimming shortened V by 6 bases and J by 0 bases, and 8 bases separated the two germline ends. The length of the CDR3 is 13 residues. Regarding this clonotype: The antigen is unknown.

Individual cDNA molecules were tagged with unique molecular identifiers. TCRdb re-called the 5' RACE reads through MiXCR, storing one row per CDR3 protein. The sample comprises roughly 100,000 distinct CDR3 sequences, 13% to 15% of which are singletons, and around 6.4% rests with the top ten. The sample taken for sequencing was whole blood. The TCR comes from an adult who was a healthcare worker with PCR-confirmed SARS-CoV-2 infection or an uninfected control (not recorded which). The chain links TRBV4-1 to TRBJ1-1; unclear D gene. The CDR3 loop is CASRESMNTEAFF. DNA of the CDR3: TGCGCCAGCAGAGAGTCCATGAACACTGAAGCTTTCTTT.